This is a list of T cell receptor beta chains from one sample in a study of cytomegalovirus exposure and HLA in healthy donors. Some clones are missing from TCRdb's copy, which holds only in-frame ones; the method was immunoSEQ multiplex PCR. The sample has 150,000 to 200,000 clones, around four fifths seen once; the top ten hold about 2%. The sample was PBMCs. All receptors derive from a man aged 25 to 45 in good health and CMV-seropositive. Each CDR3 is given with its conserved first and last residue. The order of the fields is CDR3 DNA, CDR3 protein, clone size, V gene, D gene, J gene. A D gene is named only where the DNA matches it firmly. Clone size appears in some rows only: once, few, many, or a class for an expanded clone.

TGTGCCAGTAGTATTGTTGGGACAGGGGGGGATCAGCCCCAGCATTTT	CASSIVGTGGDQPQHF	.	TRBV19	TRBD1	TRBJ1-5
TGTGCCAGCAGTTACTCTCTAACGGGGGGCTATGAGCAGTTCTTC	CASSYSLTGGYEQFF	.	TRBV6-5	.	TRBJ2-1
TGTGCCAGAAGCTTGGGCAGGTTGAACACTGAAGCTTTCTTT	CARSLGRLNTEAFF	once	TRBV5-3	.	TRBJ1-1
TGTGCCGGCCAGGGGGCTAACTATGGCTACACCTTC	CAGQGANYGYTF	few	TRBV28	TRBD1	TRBJ1-2
TGTGCCAGCAGTTCCCGACAGGGAGGTCAGCCCCAGCATTTT	CASSSRQGGQPQHF	once	TRBV27	TRBD1	TRBJ1-5
TGTGCCAGCAGCTTAGCGGGGGCGATCGGCTACACCTTC	CASSLAGAIGYTF	.	TRBV7-2	.	TRBJ1-2
TGTGCCAGTGAAAGCGGGGGGGCTGATACGCAGTATTTT	CASESGGADTQYF	.	TRBV19	TRBD2	TRBJ2-3
TGTGCCAGCAGCTTAGCGCTGGGACAGGGCTACGAGCAGTACTTC	CASSLALGQGYEQYF	.	TRBV7-9	TRBD1	TRBJ2-7
TGCGCCAGCAGCTTGGGAGGGCCGGGTTCACCCCTCCACTTT	CASSLGGPGSPLHF	.	TRBV5-1	.	TRBJ1-6
TGTGCCAGCAGTGCCTCCAGGGGCCTAGGAGAGACCCAGTACTTC	CASSASRGLGETQYF	.	TRBV6-5	.	TRBJ2-5
TGTGCCAGCAGCAGGACAGGGTTTAATGAAAAACTGTTTTTT	CASSRTGFNEKLFF	.	TRBV5-8	TRBD1	TRBJ1-4
TGTGCCAGCTCAACCAGGGGTACGAGCAATCAGCCCCAGCATTTT	CASSTRGTSNQPQHF	.	TRBV18	.	TRBJ1-5
TGTGCCAGCAATAAGGCGGATGAAGATACGCAGTATTTT	CASNKADEDTQYF	.	TRBV6-1	.	TRBJ2-3
TGTGCCAGCAGCTTAGGGCAGGACAGGGATGCCCACGAGCAGTACTTC	CASSLGQDRDAHEQYF	.	TRBV7-2	TRBD1	TRBJ2-7
TGCAGCGTTCCAAGATCGGGATGGGGGGACAGGGGGACCATTGGCTACACCTTC	CSVPRSGWGDRGTIGYTF	.	TRBV29-1	TRBD1	TRBJ1-2
TGCGCCAGCAGCCAAGAATCTGGCGGGGGGGCGAGAGATACGCAGTATTTT	CASSQESGGGARDTQYF	.	TRBV4-1	TRBD2	TRBJ2-3
TGCGCCAGCAGCTTGGCCGGGAGTCCGGGGGAGCAGTACTTC	CASSLAGSPGEQYF	.	TRBV5-1	.	TRBJ2-7
TGTGCCAGCAGCCGTCCCAATCAGCCCCAGCATTTT	CASSRPNQPQHF	.	TRBV7-9	.	TRBJ1-5
TGCGCCAGCAGCCTCCGTGGAGGGGGCGCGTACGAGCAGTACTTC	CASSLRGGGAYEQYF	.	TRBV5-1	.	TRBJ2-7
TGTGCCAGCTCCCGGGGTCCCACCTATAATTCACCCCTCCACTTT	CASSRGPTYNSPLHF	.	TRBV7-2	.	TRBJ1-6
TGCAGCACCTTCAGGGGCACCGGGGAGCTGTTTTTT	CSTFRGTGELFF	.	TRBV29-1	.	TRBJ2-2
TGCAGCGTTGAAGATGGGACAGGCAACTACTACGAGCAGTACTTC	CSVEDGTGNYYEQYF	.	TRBV29-1	TRBD1	TRBJ2-7
TGTGCCAGCAGTTTCCTGGGCACGCGTTATGAAAAACTGTTTTTT	CASSFLGTRYEKLFF	.	TRBV27	.	TRBJ1-4
TGTGCCGCCGGGACAGGGATCAATCAGCCCCAGCATTTT	CAAGTGINQPQHF	few	TRBV6-5	TRBD1	TRBJ1-5
TGTGCCAGCAGCTCCGGCGAGGGTACCTACGAGCAGTACTTC	CASSSGEGTYEQYF	.	TRBV9	.	TRBJ2-7
TGTGCCAGCAGCTTGGACAGGGGGCGCGAGACCCAGTACTTC	CASSLDRGRETQYF	.	TRBV7-2	TRBD1	TRBJ2-5
TGCGCCAGCAGCATCGCGTCTTGGGGCCGGGAAAAACTGTTTTTT	CASSIASWGREKLFF	.	TRBV5-1	.	TRBJ1-4
TGTGCCAGCACTCGATGGGGACAGGGGCATAGTAACTATGGCTACACCTTC	CASTRWGQGHSNYGYTF	.	TRBV28	TRBD1	TRBJ1-2
TGTGCCAGCCGTTCTACAGGGGGCGAGAATCAGCCCCAGCATTTT	CASRSTGGENQPQHF	.	TRBV18	TRBD1	TRBJ1-5
TGTGCCAGCTCACCGGGCAGCTCCTACGAGCAGTACTTC	CASSPGSSYEQYF	once	TRBV18	.	TRBJ2-7
TGTGCCAGCAGCTTATTACAGGGAAGGGTGGGAGGCTACACCTTC	CASSLLQGRVGGYTF	.	TRBV7-2	.	TRBJ1-2
TGCGCCAGCAGTAGGTACAGGGCCCCGTCACAGCCCCAGCATTTT	CASSRYRAPSQPQHF	few	TRBV4-3	.	TRBJ1-5
TGTGCCTGGAGTGTACTAGGGGGGGACCAGCCCCAGCATTTT	CAWSVLGGDQPQHF	.	TRBV30	.	TRBJ1-5
TGCAGCGTTGTCGACACAGGGGGCCCCCCCAACTATGGCTACACCTTC	CSVVDTGGPPNYGYTF	.	TRBV29-1	TRBD1	TRBJ1-2
TGCGCCAGCAGCCAAACAATAGGGAGCGAGCAGTACTTC	CASSQTIGSEQYF	.	TRBV4-1	.	TRBJ2-7
TGTGCCAGCAGGTATCAGGGGGCCTCCACAGATACGCAGTATTTT	CASRYQGASTDTQYF	.	TRBV6-5	TRBD1	TRBJ2-3
TGTGCCAGCAGCGCACTCCTTGTAACAGGCGGCGGCTACACCTTC	CASSALLVTGGGYTF	.	TRBV9	.	TRBJ1-2
TGTGCCAGCAGCTGGGGCGGGGGGAACTATGGCTACACCTTC	CASSWGGGNYGYTF	.	TRBV7-2	.	TRBJ1-2
TGTGCCAGCAGCAAAGGAGCGGGGGGCCACGAGCAGTACTTC	CASSKGAGGHEQYF	.	TRBV21-1	.	TRBJ2-7
TGTGCCAGCAGCCCTATAGCGGCAATGGAGACCCAGTACTTC	CASSPIAAMETQYF	.	TRBV7-9	.	TRBJ2-5
TGTGCCAGCACAAAGGGACAGGGGTTAACCTACGAGCAGTACTTC	CASTKGQGLTYEQYF	.	TRBV6-5	TRBD1	TRBJ2-7
TGTGCCAGCAGCGGGGGGGCAGGTTTAGTCTCTGGAAACACCATATATTTT	CASSGGAGLVSGNTIYF	.	TRBV5-4	.	TRBJ1-3